The source of this T cell receptor beta chain is a study of shared clonotypes between healthy human individuals. Assay: immunoSEQ multiplex PCR; the TCRdb copy retains only in-frame clones and omits some. The sample holds about 700,000 clones, around 92% seen once. The CDR3 is made up of 13 amino acids. Germline values: CDR1 MNHEY, CDR2 SMNVEV (reference sequence). V gave up 7 bases and J gave up 5 bases, with 13 bases separating them. Terminally differentiated effector memory CD45RA+ cells were left out of the naive CD8 fraction, which was CD45RO-negative and positively selected for CCR7. This TCR was sampled from a man aged 25-40 years in good health. The rearrangement uses TRBV27 and TRBJ2-3; possibly TRBD2 for D (6 bases). The specimen was naive CD8+ T cells sorted from blood. The CDR3 DNA reads TGTGCCAGCACCCCTGGAGGGGTAGATACGCAGTATTTT. Amino acids: CASTPGGVDTQYF.